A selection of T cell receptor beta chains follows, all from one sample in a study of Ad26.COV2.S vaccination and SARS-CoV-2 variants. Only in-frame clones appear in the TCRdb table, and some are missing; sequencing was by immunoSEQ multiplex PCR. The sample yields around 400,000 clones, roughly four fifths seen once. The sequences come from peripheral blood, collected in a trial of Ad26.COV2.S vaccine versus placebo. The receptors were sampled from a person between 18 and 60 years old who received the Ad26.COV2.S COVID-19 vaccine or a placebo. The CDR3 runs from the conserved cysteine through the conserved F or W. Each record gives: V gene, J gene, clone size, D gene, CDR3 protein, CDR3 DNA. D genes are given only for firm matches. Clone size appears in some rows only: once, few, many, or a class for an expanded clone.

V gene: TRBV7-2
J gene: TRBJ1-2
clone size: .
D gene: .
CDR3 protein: CASSPYLVFVTEGYTF
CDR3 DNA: TGTGCCAGCAGCCCCTACTTAGTATTCGTTACCGAGGGCTACACCTTC

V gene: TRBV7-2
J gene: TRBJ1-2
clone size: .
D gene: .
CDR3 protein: CASSLGRDVQGYTF
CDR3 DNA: TGTGCCAGCAGCTTAGGCAGGGATGTGCAGGGCTACACCTTC

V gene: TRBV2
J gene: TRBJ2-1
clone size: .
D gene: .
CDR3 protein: CASSLTGMNEQFF
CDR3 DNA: TGTGCCAGCAGTCTGACTGGCATGAATGAGCAGTTCTTC

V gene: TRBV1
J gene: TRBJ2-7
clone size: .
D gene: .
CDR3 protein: CTSSQDAAGGPREQYF
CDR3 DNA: TGCACCAGCAGCCAAGATGCAGCGGGAGGGCCGAGAGAGCAGTACTTC

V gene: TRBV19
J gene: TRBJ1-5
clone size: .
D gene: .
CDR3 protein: CASKSGQNSNQPQHF
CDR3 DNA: TGTGCCAGTAAATCGGGGCAGAATAGCAATCAGCCCCAGCATTTT

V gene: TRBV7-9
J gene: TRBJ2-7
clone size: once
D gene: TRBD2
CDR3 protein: CASSFAGADEQYF
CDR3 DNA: TGTGCCAGCAGCTTCGCGGGAGCCGACGAGCAGTACTTC

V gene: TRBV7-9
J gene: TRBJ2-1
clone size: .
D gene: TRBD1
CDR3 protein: CASSLTGSYNEQFF
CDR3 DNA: TGTGCCAGCAGCCTGACAGGGTCCTACAATGAGCAGTTCTTC

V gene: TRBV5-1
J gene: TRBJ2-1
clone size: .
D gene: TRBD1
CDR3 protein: CASSFTGGNEQFF
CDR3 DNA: TGCGCCAGCAGCTTCACAGGGGGTAATGAGCAGTTCTTC

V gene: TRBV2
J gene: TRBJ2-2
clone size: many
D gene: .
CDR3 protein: CASSEQGRLGELFF
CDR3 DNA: TGTGCCAGCAGTGAGCAGGGGCGCCTCGGGGAGCTGTTTTTT

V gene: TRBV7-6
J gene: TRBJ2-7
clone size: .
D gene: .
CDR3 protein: CASSLFSGVGYEQYF
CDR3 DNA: TGTGCCAGCAGCTTATTTTCAGGGGTGGGCTACGAGCAGTACTTC

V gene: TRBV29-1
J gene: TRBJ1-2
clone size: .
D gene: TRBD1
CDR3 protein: CSVRGTDAYGYTF
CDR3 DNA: TGCAGCGTTCGAGGGACAGATGCCTATGGCTACACCTTC

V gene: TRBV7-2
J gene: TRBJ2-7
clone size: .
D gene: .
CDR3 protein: CASSLRGLATDEQYF
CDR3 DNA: TGTGCCAGCAGCTTAAGGGGACTGGCGACCGACGAGCAGTACTTC

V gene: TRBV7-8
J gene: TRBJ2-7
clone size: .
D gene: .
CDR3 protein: CASSLLGLGEQYF
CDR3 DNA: TGTGCCAGCAGCTTGTTAGGTTTGGGCGAGCAGTACTTC

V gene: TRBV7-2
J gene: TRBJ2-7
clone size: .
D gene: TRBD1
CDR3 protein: CASSLGGQGNEQYF
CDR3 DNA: TGTGCCAGCAGCTTAGGAGGACAGGGGAACGAGCAGTACTTC

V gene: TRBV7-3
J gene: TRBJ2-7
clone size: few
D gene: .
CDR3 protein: CASSSQGAASYEQYF
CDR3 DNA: TGTGCCAGCAGCTCACAGGGTGCAGCCTCCTACGAGCAGTACTTC

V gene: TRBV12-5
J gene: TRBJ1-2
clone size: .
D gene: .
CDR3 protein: CASGLPNYGYTF
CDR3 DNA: TGTGCTAGTGGTCTCCCCAACTATGGCTACACCTTC